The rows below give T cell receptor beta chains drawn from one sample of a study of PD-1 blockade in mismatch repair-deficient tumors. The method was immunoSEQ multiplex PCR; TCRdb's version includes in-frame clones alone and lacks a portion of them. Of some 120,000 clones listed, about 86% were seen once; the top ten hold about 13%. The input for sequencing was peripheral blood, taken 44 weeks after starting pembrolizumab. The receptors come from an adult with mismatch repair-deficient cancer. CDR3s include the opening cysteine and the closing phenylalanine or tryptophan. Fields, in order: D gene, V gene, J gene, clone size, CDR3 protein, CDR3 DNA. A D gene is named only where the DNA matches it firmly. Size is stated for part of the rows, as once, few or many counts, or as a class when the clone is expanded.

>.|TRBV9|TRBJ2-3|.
CASSVQSLSTDTQYF
TGTGCCAGCAGCGTACAAAGCCTTAGCACAGATACGCAGTATTTT
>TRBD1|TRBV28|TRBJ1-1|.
CASSLWTGGNTEAFF
TGTGCCAGCAGTTTATGGACAGGGGGGAACACTGAAGCTTTCTTT
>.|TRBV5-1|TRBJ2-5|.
CASSLDVVETQYF
TGCGCCAGCAGCTTGGACGTCGTGGAGACCCAGTACTTC
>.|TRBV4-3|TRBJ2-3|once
CASSQDGADTQYF
TGCGCCAGCAGCCAAGACGGCGCAGATACGCAGTATTTT
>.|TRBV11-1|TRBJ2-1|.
CASSLYRNSYNEQFF
TGTGCCAGCAGCTTATACCGCAACTCCTACAATGAGCAGTTCTTC
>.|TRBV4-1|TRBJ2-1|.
CASSQVVSVDEQFF
TGCGCCAGCAGCCAAGTCGTTAGCGTTGATGAGCAGTTCTTC
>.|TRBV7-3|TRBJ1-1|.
CASSRKNTEAFF
TGTGCCAGCAGCCGGAAGAACACTGAAGCTTTCTTT
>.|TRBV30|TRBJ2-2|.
CAWSVGGWELFF
TGTGCCTGGAGTGTAGGGGGATGGGAGCTGTTTTTT
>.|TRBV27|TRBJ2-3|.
CASSLRGEADTQYF
TGTGCCAGCAGTCTCCGAGGGGAGGCAGATACGCAGTATTTT
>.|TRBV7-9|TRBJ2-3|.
CASSLLTDTQYF
TGTGCCAGCAGCTTACTCACAGATACGCAGTATTTT
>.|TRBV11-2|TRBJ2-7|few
CASSSFFEQYF
TGTGCCAGCAGCTCCTTCTTCGAGCAGTACTTC
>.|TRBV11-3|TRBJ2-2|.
CASSSRSEGATGELFF
TGTGCCAGCAGCTCCCGAAGTGAGGGTGCCACCGGGGAGCTGTTTTTT
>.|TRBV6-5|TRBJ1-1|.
CASSYSMLNTEAFF
TGTGCCAGCAGTTACTCGATGCTGAACACTGAAGCTTTCTTT
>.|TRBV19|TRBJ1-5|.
CASSPVSQPQHF
TGTGCCAGTAGCCCAGTAAGTCAGCCCCAGCATTTT
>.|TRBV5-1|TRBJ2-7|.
CASSLTAGPAYEQYF
TGCGCCAGCAGCTTGACGGCGGGACCTGCCTACGAGCAGTACTTC
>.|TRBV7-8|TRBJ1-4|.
CASVQQSTNEKLFF
TGTGCCAGCGTTCAGCAGTCAACTAATGAAAAACTGTTTTTT
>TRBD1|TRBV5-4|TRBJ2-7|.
CASSLAGGSYEQYF
TGTGCCAGCAGCTTGGCAGGGGGCTCCTACGAGCAGTACTTC
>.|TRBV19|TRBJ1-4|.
CAGNRATNEKLFF
TGTGCCGGAAACAGGGCAACTAATGAAAAACTGTTTTTT
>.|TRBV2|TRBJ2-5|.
CASSDRVQETQYF
TGTGCCAGCAGTGACAGGGTCCAAGAGACCCAGTACTTC
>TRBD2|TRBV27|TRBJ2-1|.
CASSLPGLAGPYNEQFF
TGTGCCAGCAGTTTACCGGGACTAGCGGGACCCTACAATGAGCAGTTCTTC
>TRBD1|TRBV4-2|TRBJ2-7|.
CASSQGPPTGAMPYEQYF
TGTGCCAGCAGCCAAGGTCCCCCTACAGGGGCAATGCCCTACGAGCAGTACTTC
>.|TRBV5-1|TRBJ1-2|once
CASTPGIGHFYGYTF
TGCGCCAGCACCCCCGGTATCGGACACTTCTATGGCTACACCTTC
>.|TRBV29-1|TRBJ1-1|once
CSAGENTEAFF
TGCAGCGCAGGGGAGAACACTGAAGCTTTCTTT
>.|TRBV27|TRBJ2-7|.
CASSSRPGPSYEQYF
TGTGCCAGCAGTTCCCGTCCCGGGCCTTCCTACGAGCAGTACTTC
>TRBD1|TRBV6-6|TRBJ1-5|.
CATRAGTGRQPQHF
TGTGCCACACGTGCCGGGACAGGGAGGCAGCCCCAGCATTTT
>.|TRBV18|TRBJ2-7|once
CASSPGTPYEQYF
TGTGCCAGCTCACCCGGGACCCCCTACGAGCAGTACTTC
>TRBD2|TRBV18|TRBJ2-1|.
CASSPPSGGPVRNEQFF
TGTGCCAGCTCACCACCGTCGGGAGGGCCGGTCCGCAATGAGCAGTTCTTC